Following are 19 T cell receptor beta chains from one sample sequenced in a study of response to subunit inactivated influenza vaccine. Each CDR3 protein is one row after TCRdb ran MiXCR on the RT-PCR reads. The table lists 600,000 to 850,000 distinct CDR3 sequences, around 15% of them singletons. Source: PBMCs from blood, taken roughly 15 days before vaccination. The source of these receptors is a man in his fifties or sixties who received an inactivated influenza vaccine.

The chain links TRBV18 to TRBJ2-3, with a possible D match to TRBD2 (5 bases). CDR3 length: 15 residues. Trimming stripped 5 bases from V and 3 bases from J, with 15 bases between. Germline CDR1 is KGHSH and CDR2 is LQKENI. The DNA of the CDR3 is TGTGCCAGCTCAACTAGGACCGATGCTACAGATACGCAGTATTTT. It is translated as CASSTRTDATDTQYF.

Here the CDR3 DNA reads TGTGCCTGGAGTGTCTACGCCGAGCAGTACTTC. This translates into CAWSVYAEQYF. J is TRBJ2-7 and V is TRBV30; D gene ambiguous. Germline values: CDR1 GTSNPN, CDR2 SVGIG (reference sequence). CDR3 size: 11 residues. V was shortened by 0 bases and J by 6 bases, with 6 bases between the two germline ends.

This clonotype was seen a handful of times. V is TRBV6-2 or TRBV6-3 and J is TRBJ1-1; D is unresolved. The V and J ends lost 7 bases and 2 bases respectively, with 8 bases between them. The CDR3 has 12 amino acids. CDR1 MNHEY and CDR2 SVGEGT come from the germline V gene. The CDR3 sequence is CASMGYNTEAFF. Written as DNA, the CDR3 is TGTGCCAGCATGGGTTACAACACTGAAGCTTTCTTT.

In this sample, this clonotype turned up many times. The chain joins TRBV28 to TRBJ2-7; no reliable D call. Germline lookup yields CDR1 MDHEN and CDR2 SYDVKM. The CDR3 sequence is 12 residues long. With 5 bases removed from V and 5 bases from J, the gap between germline ends came to 10 bases. The CDR3 reads CASSRPLNEQYF. The CDR3 region has the DNA TGTGCCAGCAGTCGTCCACTTAACGAGCAGTACTTC.

Many counts were recorded for this clonotype. The junction differs from germline at one of its ends, possibly a read error. This chain joins TRBV5-5 and TRBJ2-3, with D possibly TRBD2 on 6 matching bases. This CDR3 has 13 amino acids. Germline values: CDR1 SGHKS, CDR2 YYEKEE (reference sequence). The CDR3 reads CASSLGRLDAQYF. CDR3 sequence (DNA): TGTGCCAGCAGCTTGGGTAGACTAGATGCGCAGTATTTT.

This clonotype appeared many times. The J gene is TRBJ1-3, the V gene TRBV3-1; a weak D match, TRBD1 (6 bases). Trimming pared 4 bases from V and 0 bases from J, leaving 10 bases between. CDR3 length: 15 amino acids. Germline CDR1 reads LGHDT; CDR2 reads YNNKEL (reference sequence). In DNA form, the CDR3 reads TGTGCCAGCAGCCCCCGGACAGCCTCTGGAAACACCATATATTTT. Translating gives CASSPRTASGNTIYF.

V usage is TRBV5-1 and J usage is TRBJ2-2; 8 bases line up with TRBD1. V lost 3 bases, J lost 1 base, and 8 bases stayed unmatched. The CDR3 is 17 amino acids. Germline lookup yields CDR1 SGHRS and CDR2 YFSETQ. The CDR3 DNA reads as TGCGCCAGCAGCTCCCCCCCGGGACAGGTGAACACCGGGGAGCTGTTTTTT. This gives the protein CASSSPPGQVNTGELFF.

A word on this clonotype: Possible read error: a much larger clone is one base away. The gene calls are TRBV7-6 and TRBJ2-2; D ambiguous. Germline CDR1 SGHVS, CDR2 FNYEAQ. Trimming removed 3 bases from V and 6 bases from J, with 8 bases in between. This CDR3 region has 13 residues. CDR3: CASSLDAPGELFF. Here the CDR3 DNA reads TGTGCCAGCAGCTTGGACGCACCCGGGGAGCTGTTTTTT.

V gene TRBV25-1 combines with J gene TRBJ2-1; TRBD2 aligns across 9 bases. The CDR3 runs 15 residues. After removal of 6 bases from V and 8 bases from J, the junction contained 11 bases not matched to a gene. Looked up from germline, CDR1 is MGHDK and CDR2 is SYGVNS. The CDR3: CASSGPGLAVHEQFF. CDR3 in DNA: TGTGCCAGCAGCGGACCGGGACTAGCAGTCCATGAGCAGTTCTTC.

The genes are TRBV6-2 or TRBV6-3 and TRBJ1-5, with D unresolved. The CDR3 totals 14 residues. Trimming removed 4 bases at V and 3 bases at J, with 10 bases between. The germline gives CDR1 MNHEY, CDR2 SVGEGT. DNA of the CDR3: TGTGCCAGCAGTTCAAGGGATTTCAATCAGCCCCAGCATTTT. Amino acid sequence: CASSSRDFNQPQHF.

This clonotype showed up many times. This chain joins TRBV11-2 and TRBJ2-3, with 10 nucleotides matching TRBD2. The CDR3 consists of 16 residues. Germline V lookup: CDR1 SGHAT, CDR2 FQNNGV. The trim removed 4 bases at V and 1 base at J, leaving 5 bases unmatched. CDR3 sequence: CASSWYLAGGTDTQYF. The CDR3 region has the DNA TGTGCCAGCAGCTGGTACCTAGCGGGAGGCACAGATACGCAGTATTTT. The full variable domain, with the rest looked up from reference TRBV11-2 and TRBJ2-3, is EAGVAQSPRYKIIEKRQSVAFWCNPISGHATLYWYQQILGQGPKLLIQFQNNGVVDDSQLPKDRFSAERLKGVDSTLKIQPAKLEDSAVYLCASSWYLAGGTDTQYFGPGTRLTVL.

The table lists this clonotype with many counts. The gene calls are TRBV12-3 or TRBV12-4 and TRBJ1-5; D gene unclear. V dropped 2 bases and J dropped 7 bases, with 9 bases sitting between them. The CDR3 runs 13 residues. CDR3 in amino acids: CASSLFLGQPQHF. In DNA form, the CDR3 reads TGTGCCAGCAGTTTATTCTTGGGACAGCCCCAGCATTTT.

This clonotype was detected only a few times. This sequence joins TRBV28 and TRBJ2-7; 8 bases line up with TRBD2. Germline-derived CDR1 and CDR2 are MDHEN and SYDVKM. With 5 bases clipped from V and 2 bases from J, the junction kept 8 bases outside the gene matches. The CDR3 consists of 15 residues. The CDR3 spells CASSPGGAHPYEQYF. Here the CDR3 DNA reads TGTGCCAGCAGTCCCGGGGGGGCCCACCCCTACGAGCAGTACTTC.

This clonotype came up a few times. The chain is built from TRBV6-5 and TRBJ1-6; D is uncertain. Trimming shortened V by 2 bases and J by 9 bases, and 14 bases separated the two germline ends. This CDR3 spans 15 amino acids. Germline V gene data show CDR1 as MNHEY and CDR2 as SVGAGI. As DNA, the CDR3 is TGTGCCAGCAGTTACGGGTCCCAGGCGGGTTCACCCCTCCACTTT. It is translated as CASSYGSQAGSPLHF.

This chain links TRBV28 with TRBJ1-2; 7 nucleotides align to TRBD1. Germline CDR1 is MDHEN and CDR2 is SYDVKM. V dropped 10 bases and J dropped 8; count of bases not matched to a gene: 25. This CDR3 contains 17 residues. Here the CDR3 DNA reads TGTGCCACCACAGCCCCTATCGGGACAGCCGGAAAAGAAGGCTACACCTTC. It specifies CATTAPIGTAGKEGYTF.

The chain uses TRBV29-1 and TRBJ2-1; TRBD2 aligns across 8 bases. The V segment lost 1 base and the J segment 8 bases; nucleotides outside the gene matches: 13. This CDR3 is 16 amino acids long. Per the germline V gene, CDR1 is SQVTM and CDR2 is ANQGSEA. CDR3 in DNA: TGCAGCGTTGAAGGCGCCCAAGGACTAGCACTCCATGAGCAGTTCTTC. Translating it yields CSVEGAQGLALHEQFF.

In this sample, this clonotype turned up a few times. This sequence joins TRBV29-1 and TRBJ2-7, with TRBD2 as a possible D gene (6 bases). The CDR3 has 13 residues. The germline gives CDR1 SQVTM, CDR2 ANQGSEA. The V end lost 4 bases, the J end lost 5 bases, and 15 bases lay between the germline ends. The CDR3, as DNA: TGCAGCGTTGCACGGGGGAGCTTGGACGAGCAGTACTTC. Translating gives CSVARGSLDEQYF.

This clonotype occurred a few times. The chain joins TRBV10-3 to TRBJ2-7, with D uncertain. The CDR3 extends over 13 amino acids. Looked up from germline, CDR1 is ENHRY and CDR2 is SYGVKD. Trimming shortened V by 1 base and J by 7 bases, and 11 bases separated the two germline ends. Here the CDR3 reads CAISELAPKEQYF. DNA for the CDR3: TGTGCCATCAGTGAGTTGGCCCCGAAGGAGCAGTACTTC.

This clonotype was detected ten times or more. The chain combines TRBV28 with TRBJ1-1; tentatively, D is TRBD1 (5 bases). Germline loops: CDR1 MDHEN, CDR2 SYDVKM. Trimming took 3 bases from V and 11 from J, leaving 10 bases between them. This CDR3 spans 11 amino acids. CDR3 sequence: CASSFPGSAFF. CDR3 in DNA: TGTGCCAGCAGTTTCCCAGGGTCGGCTTTCTTT.